These 13 T cell receptor beta chains were sequenced from one sample in a study of blood T cell repertoires in COVID-19. This table comes from immunoSEQ multiplex PCR, and its TCRdb copy is limited to in-frame clones, with some not included. This sample carries some 500,000 clones, approximately 88% of them seen once, and the ten largest clones take over 1.5%. Sequenced input: PBMCs or T cells enriched from blood (not recorded which). The source is a woman in her thirties or forties who had recovered from COVID-19.

The rearrangement uses TRBV6-6 and TRBJ1-5; D remains ambiguous. Looked up from germline, CDR1 is MNHNY and CDR2 is SVGAGI (reference sequence). The V end lost 5 bases, the J end lost 0 bases, and 20 bases lay between the germline ends. This CDR3 is 18 amino acids long. The CDR3 DNA reads TGTGCCAGCAGTCCGAGGGCCCTCGGCCCTTATAGCAATCAGCCCCAGCATTTT. It yields the protein CASSPRALGPYSNQPQHF.

The chain is built from TRBV27 and TRBJ2-1; TRBD2 matches 7 bases. CDR1 is MNHEY and CDR2 is SMNVEV in the germline V gene (reference sequence). V shed 4 bases, J shed 0 bases, and the junction held 12 bases outside the gene matches. This CDR3 has 18 residues. CDR3 sequence reads: CASSSLAERGSSYNEQFF. The DNA for the CDR3 is TGTGCCAGCAGTTCCCTCGCCGAGCGCGGGAGCTCCTACAATGAGCAGTTCTTC.

The chain combines TRBV5-5 with TRBJ2-1, with 8 bases lining up with TRBD2. Trimming removed 6 bases from V and 4 bases from J; junction bases left unmatched: 9. Looked up from germline, CDR1 is SGHKS and CDR2 is YYEKEE (reference sequence). This CDR3 spans 15 amino acids. The CDR3 here is CASTLPSGSYNEQFF. In DNA form, the CDR3 reads TGTGCCAGCACATTACCTAGCGGGTCTTACAATGAGCAGTTCTTC.

The chain combines TRBV7-9 with TRBJ1-1, with 8 bases fitting TRBD1. CDR1 is SEHNR and CDR2 is FQNEAQ in the germline V gene (reference sequence). The CDR3 spans 15 residues. J lost 8 bases, V lost 5 bases, and 13 bases had no gene match. CDR3: CASSDRGSRIKEAFF. The CDR3 bases are TGTGCCAGCAGCGACAGGGGAAGCCGGATAAAAGAAGCTTTCTTT.

The chain links TRBV19 to TRBJ2-1; 12 nucleotides align to TRBD2. This CDR3 is built from 17 residues. Looked up from germline, CDR1 is LNHDA and CDR2 is SQIVND (reference sequence). Germline trimming cut 8 bases from V and 6 bases from J; bases unmatched to any gene: 14. The CDR3 coding sequence is TGTGCCAGTCAAGACAGGCTGGCTAGCGGGAGGGCCAATGAGCAGTTCTTC. Its translation: CASQDRLASGRANEQFF.

A few counts support this clone. V is TRBV5-4 and J is TRBJ1-1, with 8 bases lining up with TRBD1. The trim removed 4 bases at V and 4 bases at J, leaving 9 bases unmatched. CDR1 and CDR2 from the germline V gene are SGHNT and YYREEE (reference sequence). This CDR3 is 15 amino acids long. CDR3 sequence reads: CASSAKDRGSTEAFF. CDR3 nucleotide sequence: TGTGCCAGCAGCGCCAAAGACAGGGGATCCACTGAAGCTTTCTTT.

The chain combines TRBV3-1 (or the pseudogene TRBV3-2) with TRBJ2-1; 7 bases fit TRBD2. Germline values: CDR1 LGHDT, CDR2 YNNKEL (reference sequence). The J segment lost 6 bases and the V segment lost 1 base, leaving 6 bases of the junction unmatched. This CDR3 region has 15 residues. DNA for the CDR3: TGTGCCAGCAGCCAAGGGGAGGGCCTAATCAATGAGCAGTTCTTC. Residues: CASSQGEGLINEQFF.

This clone was counted a few times. The sample carries other DNA sequences with the same CDR3. CDR3 DNA sequence: TGTGCCAGCAGTTTGGACAGGGACTCTGGAAACACCATATATTTT. It codes for CASSLDRDSGNTIYF. V and J are TRBV7-2 and TRBJ1-3; 8 bases map to TRBD1. Trimming cost V 6 bases and J 0 bases; bases outside gene matches: 4. The CDR3 has 15 amino acids. Germline-derived CDR1 and CDR2 are SGHTA and FQGNSA.

The chain couples TRBV11-1 to TRBJ2-3, with unresolved D. Germline-derived CDR1 and CDR2 are SGHAT and FQDESV (reference sequence). V was cut by 6 bases and J by 2 bases, with 6 bases left in between. This CDR3 spans 12 amino acids. CDR3 sequence (DNA): TGTGCCAGCAGTCTTAACACAGATACGCAGTATTTT. Translation gives CASSLNTDTQYF.

This sequence joins TRBV9 and TRBJ2-5, with TRBD1 matching over 7 bases. The CDR3 totals 14 residues. Trimming at V came to 3 bases and at J to 3 bases, leaving 5 bases not matched to a gene. Germline CDR1 SGDLS, CDR2 YYNGEE. This CDR3 is CASSAHQGEETQYF. For the CDR3, the DNA is TGTGCCAGCAGCGCACATCAGGGGGAAGAGACCCAGTACTTC.

This sequence joins TRBV5-1 and TRBJ1-2; D is perhaps TRBD1 (6 bases). CDR3 length equals 16 residues. V gave up 0 bases and J gave up 0 bases, with 12 bases separating them. Germline V CDR1 and CDR2: SGHRS, YFSETQ. CDR3 loop: CASSLERQGTNYGYTF. The CDR3 DNA reads TGCGCCAGCAGCTTGGAGAGGCAGGGGACTAACTATGGCTACACCTTC.

This clone occurred a few times. The chain has TRBV11-2 and TRBJ2-5, with 7 positions matching TRBD2. CDR1 and CDR2 (germline): SGHAT, FQNNGV. Losses at the gene ends were 2 bases for V and 5 bases for J; bases not matched to a gene: 8. CDR3 size: 15 residues. CDR3 DNA sequence: TGTGCCAGCAGCTTATACGCGGGAGTAGGGGAGACCCAGTACTTC. Translating it yields CASSLYAGVGETQYF.

The chain links TRBV15 to TRBJ1-2; 7 nucleotides align to TRBD1. V lost 1 base and J lost 8; bases outside the gene matches: 7. The CDR3 consists of 14 residues. The germline gives CDR1 LNHNV, CDR2 YYDKDF (reference sequence). CDR3 nucleotides: TGTGCCACCAGCAGAGGAACAGGGGTAGAGGGCTACACCTTC. This gives the protein CATSRGTGVEGYTF.